This T cell receptor (beta chain) derives from a study of blood T cell repertoires in COVID-19. Study summary: The United States, Italy and Spain provided the acute and convalescent COVID-19 samples.

The CDR3 length is 15 residues. Germline CDR1 and CDR2: LNHDA and SQIVND (reference sequence). V dropped 5 bases and J dropped 9 bases, with 20 bases sitting between them. The protocol was immunoSEQ multiplex PCR, while the TCRdb copy is restricted to in-frame clones and leaves out a portion. The data hold fewer than 200,000 clones, with about nine tenths observed a single time. The V and J genes are TRBV19 and TRBJ2-1; a possible D gene is TRBD2 (6 bases). Sequenced material: PBMCs or T cells enriched from blood (not recorded which). This TCR was sampled from a woman younger than 35 who had recovered from COVID-19. DNA of the CDR3: TGTGCCAGTAGTGCCCTGGACTATGTTTTAGGTGAGCAGTTCTTC. It specifies CASSALDYVLGEQFF.